This T cell receptor (beta chain) was captured in a study of response to subunit inactivated influenza vaccine. TCRdb redid the calling of the RT-PCR reads with MiXCR, one entry per CDR3 protein. The sample has roughly 780,000 distinct CDR3 sequences; around 18% are singletons. Broader study findings: It was suggested by the authors that few new T cells are recruited by each seasonal influenza vaccination.

This clonotype was seen repeatedly, ten times or more. Its antigen is not known. Sequenced material: PBMCs from blood, taken more than 4 days after vaccination. The clonotype originates from a man aged 45-65 years who received an inactivated influenza vaccine.

CDR3 sequence (DNA): TGTGCCAGCAGTTTCATCCCCCCCTGGCCCACCAATCAGCCCCAGCATTTT. Translation: CASSFIPPWPTNQPQHF. The chain joins TRBV12-3 or TRBV12-4 to TRBJ1-5; no reliable D call. This CDR3 contains 17 residues. The V end was cut by 3 bases, the J end by 3 bases, with 18 bases between.